Shown below are 7 T cell receptor beta chains from a single sample sequenced in a study of cytomegalovirus exposure and HLA in healthy donors (dated by TCRdb to about 2017). Library prep was done by the immunoSEQ multiplex PCR assay. For the multiplex PCR, a mixture combining 60 forward primers for TCR Vbeta segments and 13 reverse primers for TCR Jbeta segments was used. In TCRdb, the immuneACCESS table is reduced to in-frame sequences with V and J assigned. These tables do not hold every clone; where another copy was compared, an unresolved V gene accounts for under half, and the others remain unexplained. This sample lists 65,000 or so clones; less than 65% were detected once. Of the sample, roughly 2.8% is held by the ten largest clones. The sample consisted of PBMCs. These receptor sequences come from a young man in good health and CMV-seronegative.

This sequence joins TRBV29-1 and TRBJ2-5, with D possibly being TRBD1 (6 bases). The V gene's germline CDR1 is SQVTM and CDR2 ANQGSEA. The CDR3 contains 13 residues. Trimming removed 6 bases from V and 2 bases from J, with 13 bases in between. For the CDR3, the DNA is TGCAGCGTCACCAGGGGACCTCAAGAGACCCAGTACTTC. Translating gives CSVTRGPQETQYF.

V gene TRBV10-2 combines with J gene TRBJ2-7, with 9 bases identical to TRBD2. The V gene end was trimmed by 6 bases and the J gene end by 1 base; junction bases not matched to a gene: 10. CDR1 and CDR2 (germline): WSHSY, SAAADI. The CDR3 has 16 amino acids. Here the CDR3 reads CASRKGGGGVSYEQYF. CDR3 DNA: TGCGCCAGCAGGAAGGGAGGCGGGGGGGTATCCTACGAGCAGTACTTC.

The chain has TRBV18 and TRBJ2-4; 8 bases are a match to TRBD1. Germline V gene data show CDR1 as KGHSH and CDR2 as LQKENI. This CDR3 has 16 residues. Losses at the gene ends were 0 bases for V and 7 bases for J; bases not matched to a gene: 8. The CDR3 bases are TGTGCCAGCTCACCACCCCGCAGGGGGCCCGAGAACATTCAGTACTTC. This translates into CASSPPRRGPENIQYF.

This clone was found a few times. The chain recombines TRBV2 with TRBJ2-7, with D tentatively TRBD2 (7 bases). Germline CDR1 is SNHLY and CDR2 is FYNNEI. The CDR3 loop spans 18 amino acids. V was shortened by 1 base and J by 0 bases, with 19 bases between the two germline ends. CDR3 bases: TGTGCCAGCAGTGAAGGGGAGGGGGGGAGAAGGAGCTCCTACGAGCAGTACTTC. It encodes CASSEGEGGRRSSYEQYF.

J is TRBJ1-2 and V is TRBV6-5, with TRBD1 matching over 11 bases. Germline loops: CDR1 MNHEY, CDR2 SVGAGI. The CDR3 totals 14 residues. J gave up 7 bases and V 2 bases, and 3 bases lay outside the gene matches. The CDR3 DNA follows: TGTGCCAGCAGTTACGGACAGGGGGCGGGTGGCTACACCTTC. It translates to CASSYGQGAGGYTF.

The V and J genes are TRBV2 and TRBJ2-1; D is unresolved. V was cut by 2 bases and J by 3 bases, with 5 bases left in between. Germline V lookup: CDR1 SNHLY, CDR2 FYNNEI. This CDR3 contains 13 residues. The DNA for the CDR3 is TGTGCCAGCAGTGAATGGAGCTACAATGAGCAGTTCTTC. Translation gives CASSEWSYNEQFF.

The gene calls are TRBV18 and TRBJ1-2; 7 bases are shared with TRBD1. Germline V lookup: CDR1 KGHSH, CDR2 LQKENI. J was trimmed by 6 bases and V by 2 bases; bases with no gene match: 9. The CDR3 contains 15 residues. CDR3 in DNA: TGTGCCAGCTCACCAACACAGGGGCGCACTGATGGCTACACCTTC. It codes for CASSPTQGRTDGYTF.